These 25 T cell receptor beta chains were all obtained from the same sample, sequenced in a study of blood T cells in healthy people across ages. Primers used in a second PCR of roughly 6 to 11 cycles were a sample-barcoded 5' primer and a J-beta primer mix. MiXCR, applied by TCRdb to the 5' RACE reads, yields one record per CDR3 protein. The repertoire holds about 780,000 distinct CDR3 sequences, with roughly 25% as singletons. The sample also formed part of further work on T cells of mothers and their children.

Specimen: blood. Receptors were obtained from a boy aged 10-17 years in good health.

This clonotype was seen a handful of times. This chain joins TRBV12-3 or TRBV12-4 and TRBJ1-3; no definite D call. Trimming removed 11 bases from V and 0 bases from J, with 17 bases in between. The CDR3 loop spans 15 amino acids. CDR3 residues: CALTLGPASGNTIYF. In DNA form, the CDR3 reads TGTGCCCTGACACTAGGGCCAGCCTCTGGAAACACCATATATTTT.

In regard to this clonotype: A junction end diverges from the germline sequence, so it may reflect a read error. The chain couples TRBV3-1 to TRBJ1-6, with D possibly TRBD1 on 5 matching bases. This CDR3 is built from 14 residues. CDR1 is LGHDT, CDR2 YNNKEL, per germline (reference sequence). The CDR3 protein is CASSPTGAQSPLHF. The DNA for the CDR3 is TGTGCTAGCAGCCCGACTGGGGCCCAGTCACCCCTCCACTTT.

This clonotype was found a few times. This may come from a read error, since a much larger clone is one base off. In nucleotides, the CDR3 is TGTGCCGGCAGTGAAGGCAGCCTCTCCTACGAGCAGTACTTC. It translates to CAGSEGSLSYEQYF. V gene TRBV2 combines with J gene TRBJ2-7; no clear D. The CDR3 covers 14 residues. The V gene's germline CDR1 is SNHLY and CDR2 FYNNEI.

The CDR3 reads CASSPTGTLSEKLFF. Here the CDR3 DNA reads TGTGCCAGCAGCCCAACCGGGACCCTTAGTGAAAAACTGTTTTTT. This chain connects TRBV12-3 or TRBV12-4 to TRBJ1-4, with D possibly TRBD1 on 5 matching bases. The V end lost 6 bases, the J end lost 7 bases, and 18 bases lay between the germline ends. The CDR3 contains 15 residues.

The chain is built from TRBV5-1 and TRBJ1-4; no clear D gene. The CDR3 loop spans 14 amino acids. Per germline, CDR1 SGHRS and CDR2 YFSETQ. V was cut by 4 bases and J by 8 bases, with 15 bases left in between. CDR3 protein: CASSPTGPQEKLFF. The CDR3 nucleotides are TGCGCCAGCAGCCCAACCGGGCCGCAGGAAAAACTGTTTTTT. Complete variable domain (other parts from reference TRBV5-1 and TRBJ1-4): KAGVTQTPRYLIKTRGQQVTLSCSPISGHRSVSWYQQTPGQGLQFLFEYFSETQRNKGNFPGRFSGRQFSNSRSEMNVSTLELGDSALYLCASSPTGPQEKLFFGSGTQLSVL.

The DNA of the CDR3 is TGTGCCAGCGTCATGGACAGTCGTTCCTACGAGCAGTACTTC. This encodes CASVMDSRSYEQYF. The J gene is TRBJ2-7, the V gene TRBV6-6; possibly TRBD1 for D (6 bases). V was trimmed by 8 bases and J by 1 base, leaving 15 bases between them. CDR1 MNHNY and CDR2 SVGAGI come from the germline V gene (reference sequence). The CDR3 extends over 14 amino acids.

This clonotype came up many times. The CDR3 nucleotides are TGTGCCATCAGGACGGGTACCGGCTCCTACGAGCAGTACTTC. Residues: CAIRTGTGSYEQYF. The chain recombines TRBV10-3 with TRBJ2-7, with D hard to call. Per germline, CDR1 ENHRY and CDR2 SYGVKD. The V end was cut by 6 bases, the J end by 0 bases, with 12 bases between. The CDR3 consists of 14 residues.

This rearrangement joins TRBV29-1 to TRBJ2-3; D remains unclear. Trimming removed 2 bases at V and 4 bases at J, with 13 bases between. The germline V gene has CDR1 SQVTM and CDR2 ANQGSEA. This CDR3 comprises 14 residues. The CDR3 spells CSVEPLGWADTQYF. DNA for the CDR3: TGCAGCGTTGAACCCTTGGGGTGGGCAGATACGCAGTATTTT.

The chain joins TRBV27 to TRBJ2-3, with D unclear. The CDR3 spans 15 residues. Germline V gene data show CDR1 as MNHEY and CDR2 as SMNVEV (reference sequence). V was trimmed by 5 bases and J by 3 bases, leaving 15 bases between them. The DNA for the CDR3 is TGTGCCAGCAGTCCCGCGCGACATTTTACAGATACGCAGTATTTT. This codes for CASSPARHFTDTQYF.

The chain uses TRBV3-1 and TRBJ2-4, with D perhaps TRBD1 or TRBD2 (5 bases each). Looked up from germline, CDR1 is LGHDT and CDR2 is YNNKEL (reference sequence). This CDR3 is 15 amino acids long. V lost 4 bases, J lost 6 bases, and 16 bases lay in between. CDR3 sequence (DNA): TGTGCCAGCAGCCGAGACCCCAGGGCGGGAAACATTCAGTACTTC. Protein product: CASSRDPRAGNIQYF.

This clonotype has more than one count but fewer than ten. This sequence joins TRBV6-1 and TRBJ2-1; TRBD2 matches 12 bases. With the DNA end fitting TRBJ2-5 better, the J assignment may be wrong. The length of the CDR3 is 16 residues. Per the germline V gene, CDR1 is MNHNS and CDR2 is SASEGT. The CDR3 nucleotides read TGTGCCAGCAGTCGACTACTAGCGGGGGGACCAGAGACCCAGTACTTC. This codes for CASSRLLAGGPETQYF.

This chain uses TRBV7-3 with TRBJ2-3, with 9 bases identical to TRBD2. Germline V gene lookup returns CDR1 SGHTA and CDR2 FQGTGA. This CDR3 region has 15 residues. V lost 4 bases and J lost 4; bases outside the gene matches: 6. DNA for the CDR3: TGTGCCAGCAGCTCTGGGGCGGGGGGGGCAGATACGCAGTATTTT. Its translation is CASSSGAGGADTQYF.

The chain recombines TRBV12-3 or TRBV12-4 with TRBJ2-3, with D possibly being TRBD1 or TRBD2 (6 bases each). The CDR3 has 14 amino acids. The ends were cut back, 7 bases at V and 2 bases at J, with 13 bases in the middle. CDR3 in DNA: TGTGCCAGCAATCCGGGGGCCTTCACAGATACGCAGTATTTT. It is translated as CASNPGAFTDTQYF.

This clonotype has at least ten counts. This rearrangement joins TRBV6-6 to TRBJ2-6; D unclear. Trimming removed 6 bases from V and 1 base from J, with 7 bases in between. The CDR3 is 14 amino acids. The V gene's germline CDR1 is MNHNY and CDR2 SVGAGI (reference sequence). The CDR3 reads CASSGGSGANVLTF. CDR3 bases: TGTGCCAGCAGCGGTGGTTCTGGGGCCAACGTCCTGACTTTC.

This clonotype was seen a few times. The CDR3 is CASSKDSLALEQYF. In DNA form, the CDR3 reads TGTGCCAGCTCTAAGGACAGTCTGGCGTTAGAGCAGTACTTC. The chain couples TRBV18 to TRBJ2-7; possibly TRBD1 for D (6 bases). Germline assignment: CDR1 KGHSH and CDR2 LQKENI. Trimming left V 6 bases short and J 7 bases short, with 19 bases between. The CDR3 extends over 14 amino acids.

The chain joins TRBV5-5 to TRBJ2-1; 7 nucleotides align to TRBD2. The V gene's germline CDR1 is SGHKS and CDR2 YYEKEE (reference sequence). The CDR3 extends over 15 amino acids. J gave up 1 base and V 3 bases, and 4 bases lay outside the gene matches. The CDR3 nucleotides read TGTGCCAGCAGCTCCGGGACTACTTCCTACAATGAGCAGTTCTTC. Its protein is CASSSGTTSYNEQFF.

In this sample, this clonotype turned up once. The chain combines TRBV5-1 with TRBJ2-7; 7 nucleotides line up with TRBD1. The germline gives CDR1 SGHRS, CDR2 YFSETQ. Losses at the gene ends were 4 bases for V and 4 bases for J; bases not matched to a gene: 8. The CDR3 length is 14 residues. CDR3 in amino acids: CASSKHRGLYEQYF. CDR3 bases: TGCGCCAGCAGCAAACACAGGGGATTATACGAGCAGTACTTC.

The chain uses TRBV29-1 and TRBJ2-5, with D uncertain. Gene TRBJ2-7 matches the end of the DNA better, so the J call may be wrong. The CDR3 is 13 residues long. CDR1 is SQVTM, CDR2 ANQGSEA, per germline. CDR3 amino acids: CSAGSGGAYEQYF. As DNA, the CDR3 is TGCAGCGCCGGTTCGGGCGGAGCCTACGAGCAGTACTTC.

This clonotype was found a few times. The V call is TRBV4-1, the J call TRBJ1-2; a weak D match, TRBD1 (6 bases). Per germline, CDR1 MGHRA and CDR2 YSYEKL. The CDR3 is 17 amino acids. Trimming removed 0 bases at V and 4 bases at J, with 18 bases between. CDR3: CASSQESGLGACYGYTF. In DNA, the CDR3 is TGCGCCAGCAGCCAAGAATCGGGACTGGGGGCCTGCTATGGCTACACCTTC.

This chain links TRBV3-1 with TRBJ2-4, with a weak D call TRBD1 (6 bases). V was clipped by 1 base and J by 8 bases, with 12 bases between them. CDR1 is LGHDT and CDR2 is YNNKEL in the germline V gene (reference sequence). The CDR3 is made up of 14 amino acids. CDR3 sequence: CASSQANQGHIQYF. For the CDR3, the DNA is TGTGCCAGCAGCCAAGCGAACCAGGGGCACATTCAGTACTTC.

V is TRBV7-9 and J is TRBJ1-4; the match to TRBD1 covers 10 bases. This CDR3 has 16 residues. The V gene's germline CDR1 is SEHNR and CDR2 FQNEAQ (reference sequence). Germline trimming cut 2 bases from V and 4 bases from J; bases unmatched to any gene: 4. The CDR3 loop reads CASSLPGTGVNEKLFF. In DNA, the CDR3 is TGTGCCAGCAGCTTACCAGGGACAGGGGTTAATGAAAAACTGTTTTTT.

J is TRBJ2-5 and V is TRBV4-1; D possibly corresponds to TRBD2 (6 bases). The J call may be faulty, since TRBJ2-1 better matches the DNA end. Germline V gene sequence: CDR1 MGHRA, CDR2 YSYEKL. This CDR3 is 16 amino acids long. This CDR3 is CASSAPSEGGGSPQFF. Here the CDR3 DNA reads TGCGCCAGCAGCGCCCCGTCGGAGGGCGGAGGATCGCCACAGTTCTTC.

The gene calls are TRBV7-2 and TRBJ2-5, with TRBD2 as a possible D gene (6 bases). The length of the CDR3 is 14 residues. Looked up from germline, CDR1 is SGHTA and CDR2 is FQGNSA. V lost 1 base and J lost 9, with 15 bases in between. CDR3 sequence reads: CASSLVAGREAQYF. In DNA form, the CDR3 reads TGTGCCAGCAGCTTAGTTGCGGGGCGTGAGGCCCAGTACTTC.

The chain employs TRBV15 and TRBJ1-1; D remains ambiguous. V shed 7 bases and J shed 7 bases, with 13 bases lying between them. The CDR3 is 12 residues long. The germline V gene has CDR1 LNHNV and CDR2 YYDKDF (reference sequence). The CDR3 nucleotides read TGTGCCACCACGCAGGATGGAAGTGAAGCTTTCTTT. Protein sequence: CATTQDGSEAFF.

This clonotype was seen a few times. The chain combines TRBV6-6 with TRBJ2-1; either TRBD1 or TRBD2 may fit D (5 bases each). The last part of the DNA fits TRBJ2-7 better; the J call may be wrong. The CDR3 consists of 16 residues. Germline V lookup: CDR1 MNHNY, CDR2 SVGAGI (reference sequence). Written as DNA, the CDR3 is TGTGCCAGCAGTTATATCTTTGGCCCCGAGGGGAACGAGCAGTACTTC. Its translation is CASSYIFGPEGNEQYF.